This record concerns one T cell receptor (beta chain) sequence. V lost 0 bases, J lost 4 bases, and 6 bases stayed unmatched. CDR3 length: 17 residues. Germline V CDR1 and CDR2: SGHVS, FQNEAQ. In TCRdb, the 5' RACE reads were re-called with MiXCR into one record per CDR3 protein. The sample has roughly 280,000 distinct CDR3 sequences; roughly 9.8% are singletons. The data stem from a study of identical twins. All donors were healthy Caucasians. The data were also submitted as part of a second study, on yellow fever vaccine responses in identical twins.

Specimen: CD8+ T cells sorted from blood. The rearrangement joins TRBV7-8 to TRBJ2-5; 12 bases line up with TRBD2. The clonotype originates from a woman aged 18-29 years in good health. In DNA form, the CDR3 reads TGTGCCAGCAGCTTAGCGAGTCTAGCGGGGGGGCCAGAGACCCAGTACTTC. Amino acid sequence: CASSLASLAGGPETQYF.